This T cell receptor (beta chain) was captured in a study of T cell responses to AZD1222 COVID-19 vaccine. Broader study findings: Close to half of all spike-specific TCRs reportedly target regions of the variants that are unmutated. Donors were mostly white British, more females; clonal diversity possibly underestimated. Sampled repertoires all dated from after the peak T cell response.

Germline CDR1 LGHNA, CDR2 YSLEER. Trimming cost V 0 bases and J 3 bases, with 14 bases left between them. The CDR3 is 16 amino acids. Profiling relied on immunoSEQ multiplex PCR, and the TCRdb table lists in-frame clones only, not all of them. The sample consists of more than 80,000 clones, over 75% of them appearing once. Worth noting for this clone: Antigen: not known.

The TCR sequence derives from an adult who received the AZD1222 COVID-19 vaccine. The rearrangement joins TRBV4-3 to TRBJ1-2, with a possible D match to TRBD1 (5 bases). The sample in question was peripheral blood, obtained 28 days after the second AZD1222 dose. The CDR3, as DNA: TGCGCCAGCAGCCAAGATAGTGGGGGGTCGTACTATGGCTACACCTTC. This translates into CASSQDSGGSYYGYTF.